This is a list of T cell receptor beta chains from one sample in a study of T cells in Graves' hyperthyroidism and ophthalmopathy. TCRdb recomputed calls from the multiplex PCR reads with MiXCR, one row per CDR3 protein. The table has about 420,000 distinct CDR3 sequences, approximately 15% seen once. Sequences were obtained from blood. These receptors were collected from a woman younger than 35 with Graves' hyperthyroidism. Both conserved end residues are part of each CDR3. A D gene is named only where the DNA matches it firmly. The size field is filled for only some rows; it gives once, few, many or a size class.

V gene	J gene	D gene	clone size	CDR3 DNA	CDR3 protein
TRBV14	TRBJ1-2	-	-	TGTGCCGGCAGCCAAGGGTGGGGTGATAGGGGCTACACCTTC	CAGSQGWGDRGYTF
TRBV11-3	TRBJ2-5	TRBD1	many	TGTGCCAGCAGCTTCGGAGAGGGACAGGGTGAGACCCAGTACTTC	CASSFGEGQGETQYF
TRBV9	TRBJ1-2	-	many	TGTGCCAGCGCCGGAAGCCTAAACTATGGCTACACCTTC	CASAGSLNYGYTF
TRBV5-1	TRBJ2-3	TRBD2	many	TGCGCCAGCAGACCGGGACTAGCGGGCCGACAGGGCCCAGATACGCAGTATTTT	CASRPGLAGRQGPDTQYF
TRBV29-1	TRBJ2-1	TRBD2	many	TGCAGCGCCGGGACTAGCGGTAACAATGAGCAGTTCTTC	CSAGTSGNNEQFF
TRBV2	TRBJ1-2	-	-	TGTGCCAGCAGTGACCAGGGAGCTAACTATGGCTACACCTTC	CASSDQGANYGYTF
TRBV15	TRBJ1-2	-	many	TGTGCCACCAGCAGAGAATGGGAGGAGGGCTACACCTTC	CATSREWEEGYTF
TRBV7-9	TRBJ2-2	TRBD2	many	TGTGCCAGCAGCTCCAAAGCGGGAGGGGGCACCGGGGAGCTGTTTTTT	CASSSKAGGGTGELFF
TRBV7-9	TRBJ2-1	TRBD1	many	TGTGCCAGCAGACACTCCGGGACAGCCCTCAATGAGCAGTTCTTC	CASRHSGTALNEQFF
TRBV12-3/TRBV12-4	TRBJ1-2	-	many	TGTGCCAGCCAAACCTCTAACTATGGCTACACCTTC	CASQTSNYGYTF
TRBV20-1	TRBJ2-7	TRBD1	many	TGCAGTGCTAGAGATCAGGGACAGGGGTTCTACGAGCAGTACTTC	CSARDQGQGFYEQYF
TRBV11-2	TRBJ2-1	-	many	TGTGCCAGCAGCGACCCCGGGACGGGGTACAATGAGCAGTTCTTC	CASSDPGTGYNEQFF
TRBV6-2/TRBV6-3	TRBJ2-7	-	many	TGTGCCAGCAGTTACCCCCTCCTTAGGGAGCAGTACTTC	CASSYPLLREQYF
TRBV6-1	TRBJ1-1	TRBD1	many	TGTGCCAGCAGTTTTAAATACAGGGGTGGGAGCACTGAAGCTTTCTTT	CASSFKYRGGSTEAFF
TRBV12-3/TRBV12-4	TRBJ1-5	-	many	TGTGCCAGCGGAGGGTATGGCAATCAGCCCCAGCATTTT	CASGGYGNQPQHF
TRBV19	TRBJ2-2	-	few	TGTGCCAGTAAGGGAGGGGGCGGCACCGGGGAGCTGTTTTTT	CASKGGGGTGELFF
TRBV2	TRBJ2-5	-	many	TGTGCCAGCAGTGACTGGGCTCGGGAGACCCAGTACTTC	CASSDWARETQYF
TRBV12-3/TRBV12-4	TRBJ2-5	-	few	TGTGCCAGCAGTCCGGGATGGGCCCAGTACTTC	CASSPGWAQYF
TRBV20-1	TRBJ1-2	-	few	TGCAGTGCTTACACCCAAGGGAACAGGGAGGGGGACTATGGCTACACCTTC	CSAYTQGNREGDYGYTF
TRBV6-1	TRBJ1-1	TRBD1	many	TGTGCCAGCACCGTTGGACAGGGAGGTTCCACTGAAGCTTTCTTT	CASTVGQGGSTEAFF
TRBV12-3/TRBV12-4	TRBJ1-6	-	few	TGTGCCAGCAGGGGGAGGAATTCACCCCTCCACTTT	CASRGRNSPLHF
TRBV9	TRBJ2-3	TRBD2	many	TGTGCCTCAGCCGGGGGGGGCACCACAGATACGCAGTATTTT	CASAGGGTTDTQYF
TRBV6-2/TRBV6-3	TRBJ2-7	TRBD1	many	TGTGCCAGCAGTTACTCCGGGACAGGGTTCCACGAGCAGTACTTC	CASSYSGTGFHEQYF
TRBV4-1	TRBJ2-7	-	many	TGCGCCAGCAGCCATCGAACCGGGACAAACTACGAGCAGTACTTC	CASSHRTGTNYEQYF
TRBV7-2	TRBJ1-1	-	-	TGTGCCAGCAGCCTACTGGACGCAGAAGCTTTCTTT	CASSLLDAEAFF
TRBV12-3/TRBV12-4	TRBJ1-2	TRBD1	-	TGTGCCAGCAGTTCCCGACAGGGGGGTTTTAGAGGTGGCTACACCTTC	CASSSRQGGFRGGYTF
TRBV6-1	TRBJ2-7	-	many	TGTGCCAGCAGTTCCTTCCCCTCCTACGAGCAGTACTTC	CASSSFPSYEQYF
TRBV7-2	TRBJ2-7	TRBD1	many	TGTGCCAGCAGCTTAGTACAGGGGGCCTACGAGCAGTACTTC	CASSLVQGAYEQYF
TRBV19	TRBJ2-5	TRBD1	-	TGTGCCCGTAGCGGACAGGGGCGAGAGACCCAGTACTTC	CARSGQGRETQYF
TRBV24-1	TRBJ1-4	-	many	TGTGCCACCAGTGAACGGGGTGAAAAACTGTTTTTT	CATSERGEKLFF
TRBV7-3	TRBJ1-2	TRBD1	many	TGTGCCAGCAGCTTACGAGGGACAGAAGGCTACACCTTC	CASSLRGTEGYTF
TRBV12-5	TRBJ2-7	TRBD1	many	TGTGCTAGTGGTTTGAGGACAGGGGACTACGAGCAGTACTTC	CASGLRTGDYEQYF
TRBV11-3	TRBJ2-7	-	many	TGTGCCAGCAGCTTAGACGGCGAGCAGTACTTC	CASSLDGEQYF
TRBV7-2	TRBJ2-1	-	many	TGTGCCAGCAGCTTCCGGACGGTAACCAATGAGCAGTTCTTC	CASSFRTVTNEQFF
TRBV3-1	TRBJ2-2	-	many	TGTGCCAGCAGCCAAGATATGGACAGCTACACCGGGGAGCTGTTTTTT	CASSQDMDSYTGELFF
TRBV5-5	TRBJ1-3	-	many	TGTGCCAGCAGCCCTGTCGGCGGAAACACCATATATTTT	CASSPVGGNTIYF
TRBV4-1	TRBJ1-1	-	many	TGCGCCAGCAGCCAACCGGGACGGCGAAATTATGGTGAAGCTTTCTTT	CASSQPGRRNYGEAFF
TRBV28	TRBJ1-5	TRBD1	many	TGTGCCAGCAGTTTAGACGGACAGGCCAATCAGCCCCAGCATTTT	CASSLDGQANQPQHF
TRBV3-1	TRBJ1-2	-	few	TGTGCCAGCAGCCCCAGGGACGGGGTCTATGGCTACACCTTC	CASSPRDGVYGYTF
TRBV10-3	TRBJ2-5	TRBD2	many	TGTGCCATCAGTGGCGACGGACTAGCGGGAGCACAAGAGACCCAGTACTTC	CAISGDGLAGAQETQYF
TRBV6-5	TRBJ2-5	-	many	TGTGCCAGCAGTTGGCCTCGAGCAGGGGGGAGGGAGACCCAGTACTTC	CASSWPRAGGRETQYF
TRBV11-3	TRBJ2-1	TRBD2	-	TGTGCCAGCAGCCCGATGAGCGGGAGTTGGTACAATGAGCAGTTCTTC	CASSPMSGSWYNEQFF
TRBV20-1	TRBJ1-3	TRBD1	few	TGCAGTGCACCGGACAGGGGGACTGGAAACACCATATATTTT	CSAPDRGTGNTIYF
TRBV15	TRBJ1-5	-	many	TGTGCCACCAGCAGAGATACCCCCGGGGGCAATCAGCCCCAGCATTTT	CATSRDTPGGNQPQHF
TRBV15	TRBJ2-4	-	many	TGTGCCACCAGCAGAGTACTGGACCCAGCCAAAAACATTCAGTACTTC	CATSRVLDPAKNIQYF
TRBV2	TRBJ1-1	-	many	TGTGCCAGAACCGGGCAGGGAGAGACTGAAGCTTTCTTT	CARTGQGETEAFF
TRBV30	TRBJ1-4	-	-	TGTGCCTGGAGTGTTCTGGGGGGCGAAAAACTGTTTTTT	CAWSVLGGEKLFF
TRBV5-1	TRBJ2-5	TRBD2	few	TGCGCCAGCAGCTTGTTGTGGGGGGGACAAGAGACCCAGTACTTC	CASSLLWGGQETQYF
TRBV18	TRBJ1-1	-	many	TGTGCCAGCTCAGGACAAACTGGGAACACTGAAGCTTTCTTT	CASSGQTGNTEAFF